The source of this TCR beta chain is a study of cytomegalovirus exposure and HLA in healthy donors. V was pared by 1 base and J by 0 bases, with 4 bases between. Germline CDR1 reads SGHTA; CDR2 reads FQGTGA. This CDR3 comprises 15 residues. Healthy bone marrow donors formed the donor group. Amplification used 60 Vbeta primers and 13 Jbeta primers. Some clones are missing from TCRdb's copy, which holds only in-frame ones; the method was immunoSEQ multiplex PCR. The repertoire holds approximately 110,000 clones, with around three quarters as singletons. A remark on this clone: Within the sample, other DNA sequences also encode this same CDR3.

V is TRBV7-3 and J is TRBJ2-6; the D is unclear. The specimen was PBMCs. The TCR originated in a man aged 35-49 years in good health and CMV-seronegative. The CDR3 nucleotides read TGTGCCAGCAGCTTAAGCGGCTCTGGGGCCAACGTCCTGACTTTC. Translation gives CASSLSGSGANVLTF.